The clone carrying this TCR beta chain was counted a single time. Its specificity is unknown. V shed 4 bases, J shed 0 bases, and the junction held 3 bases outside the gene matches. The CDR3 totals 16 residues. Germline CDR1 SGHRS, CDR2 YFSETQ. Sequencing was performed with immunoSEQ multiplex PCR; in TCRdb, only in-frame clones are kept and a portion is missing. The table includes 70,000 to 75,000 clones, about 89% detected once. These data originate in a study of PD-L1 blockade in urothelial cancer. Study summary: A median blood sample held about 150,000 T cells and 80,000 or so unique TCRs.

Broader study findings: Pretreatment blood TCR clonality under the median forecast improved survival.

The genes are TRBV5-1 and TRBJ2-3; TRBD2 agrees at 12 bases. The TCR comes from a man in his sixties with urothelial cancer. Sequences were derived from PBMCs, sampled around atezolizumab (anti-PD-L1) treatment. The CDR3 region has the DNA TGCGCCAGCAGCGATGGGACTAGCGGGAGCACAGATACGCAGTATTTT. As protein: CASSDGTSGSTDTQYF.